Listed here are 30 T cell receptor beta chains from one sample, sequenced in a study of shared clonotypes between healthy human individuals. The repertoire was sequenced with immunoSEQ multiplex PCR; TCRdb's copy has only in-frame clones and lacks some. Here the sample spans approximately 480,000 clones, nearly 80% being singletons. Input material: PBMCs. The receptors shown here come from a woman aged 40-49 years in good health. Some clones in this sample may be carry-over from other donors' samples.

This clone appeared many times. The chain has TRBV5-5 and TRBJ2-7; either TRBD1 or TRBD2 may supply D (6 bases each). V lost 0 bases and J 9 bases, leaving 19 bases between the germline ends. CDR1 and CDR2 (germline): SGHKS, YYEKEE (reference sequence). The CDR3 runs to 15 residues. The CDR3 loop is CASSLEGGSPIGQYF. The CDR3, as DNA: TGTGCCAGCAGCTTGGAGGGGGGCTCCCCAATTGGGCAGTACTTC.

The rearrangement joins TRBV19 to TRBJ2-7; TRBD2 aligns across 10 bases. This CDR3 is built from 15 residues. The germline V gene encodes CDR1 LNHDA and CDR2 SQIVND (reference sequence). The ends lost 3 bases at V and 5 bases at J; junction bases unmatched: 7. The CDR3 loop reads CASSILAGEAHEQYF. CDR3 bases: TGTGCCAGTAGTATTCTAGCGGGAGAGGCTCACGAGCAGTACTTC.

The chain carries TRBV7-8 and TRBJ2-7, with TRBD2 matching 7 bases. The ends lost 2 bases at V and 2 bases at J; junction bases unmatched: 9. Per the germline V gene, CDR1 is SGHVS and CDR2 is FQNEAQ. The CDR3 runs to 16 residues. CDR3 DNA sequence: TGTGCCAGCAGCTTAATTGCTAGCGGAAAAACCTACGAGCAGTACTTC. Protein sequence: CASSLIASGKTYEQYF.

This chain links TRBV30 with TRBJ1-4; D possibly corresponds to TRBD1 (5 bases). This CDR3 is built from 14 residues. Germline CDR1 and CDR2: GTSNPN and SVGIG (reference sequence). V lost 0 bases and J lost 7, with 12 bases in between. In DNA form, the CDR3 reads TGTGCCTGGAGTGTAAAGGCTGGGGGTGAAAAACTGTTTTTT. Its translation is CAWSVKAGGEKLFF.

The rearrangement uses TRBV7-2 and TRBJ1-2; 7 bases map to TRBD1. The CDR3 covers 13 residues. Germline CDR1 reads SGHTA; CDR2 reads FQGNSA. V lost 3 bases to trimming and J lost 4 bases; unmatched junction nucleotides: 2. CDR3 in amino acids: CASSLTGSYGYTF. The CDR3 nucleotides read TGTGCCAGCAGCTTGACAGGGAGCTATGGCTACACCTTC.

CDR3 protein: CASSARGATGELFF. The CDR3 nucleotides read TGTGCCAGCAGTGCCAGGGGTGCCACCGGGGAGCTGTTTTTT. V and J are TRBV6-1 and TRBJ2-2; a possible D gene is TRBD1 (6 bases). Germline V gives CDR1 MNHNS, CDR2 SASEGT. The CDR3 loop spans 14 amino acids. With 4 bases removed from V and 4 bases from J, the gap between germline ends came to 10 bases.

This rearrangement joins TRBV28 to TRBJ2-1; TRBD2 matches 10 bases. V lost 7 bases to trimming and J lost 7 bases; unmatched junction nucleotides: 7. This CDR3 region has 14 residues. The V gene's germline CDR1 is MDHEN and CDR2 SYDVKM. CDR3 sequence reads: CASTTGTSVNEQFF. The CDR3 nucleotides are TGTGCCAGCACTACCGGGACTAGCGTGAATGAGCAGTTCTTC.

Ten or more counts support this clone. The rearrangement joins TRBV11-3 to TRBJ2-3; D is possibly TRBD1 (5 bases). Trimming took off 1 base at V and 2 bases at J, with 10 bases between the two ends. Germline-derived CDR1 and CDR2 are SGHNT and YENEEA. The CDR3 spans 15 residues. The CDR3 coding sequence is TGTGCCAGCAGCTTAGGACAGCAAAACACAGATACGCAGTATTTT. As protein: CASSLGQQNTDTQYF. Looking up the rest from reference TRBV11-3 and TRBJ2-3 gives the full variable domain: EAGVVQSPRYKIIEKKQPVAFWCNPISGHNTLYWYLQNLGQGPELLIRYENEEAVDDSQLPKDRFSAERLKGVDSTLKIQPAELGDSAVYLCASSLGQQNTDTQYFGPGTRLTVL.

This clone was detected ten times or more. The chain links TRBV25-1 to TRBJ1-2; 7 bases line up with TRBD1. The CDR3 consists of 16 residues. The J segment lost 4 bases and the V segment lost 7 bases, leaving 15 bases of the junction unmatched. The V gene's germline CDR1 is MGHDK and CDR2 SYGVNS. Here the CDR3 reads CASKPGGPRSGYGYTF. In nucleotides, the CDR3 is TGTGCCAGCAAACCAGGGGGGCCCCGGTCCGGCTATGGCTACACCTTC.

The chain carries TRBV10-2 and TRBJ2-3, with 7 nucleotides matching TRBD1. CDR3 length: 15 residues. Germline CDR1 is WSHSY and CDR2 is SAAADI. Germline trimming cut 8 bases from V and 3 bases from J; bases unmatched to any gene: 11. Here the CDR3 reads CASQDTQGLTDTQYF. The DNA of the CDR3 is TGCGCCAGCCAGGATACACAGGGGTTAACAGATACGCAGTATTTT.

The rearrangement links TRBV7-2 to TRBJ2-7, with a tentative D call TRBD1 (5 bases). The V gene's germline CDR1 is SGHTA and CDR2 FQGNSA. The CDR3 sequence is 13 residues long. Trimming stripped 4 bases from V and 5 bases from J, with 12 bases between. The CDR3 region has the DNA TGTGCCAGCAGCTGGAAAGCCAGGGACGAGCAGTACTTC. This codes for CASSWKARDEQYF. The whole variable domain, filled in from reference TRBV7-2 and TRBJ2-7, reads GAGVSQSPSNKVTEKGKDVELRCDPISGHTALYWYRQSLGQGLEFLIYFQGNSAPDKSGLPSDRFSAERTGGSVSTLTIQRTQQEDSAVYLCASSWKARDEQYFGPGTRLTVT.

This clone has more than one count but fewer than ten. The chain carries TRBV27 and TRBJ1-6, with D tentatively TRBD1 (6 bases). V lost 1 base and J lost 8, with 12 bases in between. Germline CDR1 reads MNHEY; CDR2 reads SMNVEV (reference sequence). The CDR3 has 15 residues. CDR3 residues: CASSLLGQMDSPLHF. In DNA form, the CDR3 reads TGTGCCAGCAGTTTATTAGGACAGATGGATTCACCCCTCCACTTT.

The gene calls are TRBV7-9 and TRBJ2-3, with D unclear. There are 15 residues in the CDR3. V dropped 0 bases and J dropped 0 bases, with 7 bases sitting between them. Germline V gene data show CDR1 as SEHNR and CDR2 as FQNEAQ (reference sequence). In nucleotides, the CDR3 is TGTGCCAGCAGCTTAGCTCTGGCAAGCACAGATACGCAGTATTTT. Translating gives CASSLALASTDTQYF. Variable domain in full (rest from reference TRBV7-9 and TRBJ2-3): DTGVSQNPRHKITKRGQNVTFRCDPISEHNRLYWYRQTLGQGPEFLTYFQNEAQLEKSRLLSDRFSAERPKGSFSTLEIQRTEQGDSAMYLCASSLALASTDTQYFGPGTRLTVL.

The chain combines TRBV11-2 with TRBJ1-1; no clear D gene. The germline V gene encodes CDR1 SGHAT and CDR2 FQNNGV. The CDR3 runs to 13 residues. Trimming left V 0 bases short and J 8 bases short, with 10 bases between. Here the CDR3 DNA reads TGTGCCAGCAGCTTAGATGTGGGTCGGGAAGCTTTCTTT. It yields the protein CASSLDVGREAFF.

This clone was seen only a few times. V and J are TRBV5-1 and TRBJ1-1, with 7 bases fitting TRBD1. This CDR3 region has 16 residues. Germline V gene sequence: CDR1 SGHRS, CDR2 YFSETQ. J lost 5 bases, V lost 0 bases, and 10 bases had no gene match. The CDR3 DNA reads TGCGCCAGCAGCTTGGTACCGCAGTCAGGGGGGACTGAAGCTTTCTTT. It encodes CASSLVPQSGGTEAFF.

The V gene is TRBV28, the J gene TRBJ2-2, with 7 bases lining up with TRBD2. Trimming at V came to 6 bases and at J to 2 bases, leaving 3 bases not matched to a gene. The CDR3 is 14 amino acids. The germline CDR1 and CDR2 sequences are MDHEN and SYDVKM. The DNA of the CDR3 is TGTGCCAGCAGGACTAGCAGCAACACCGGGGAGCTGTTTTTT. Protein sequence: CASRTSSNTGELFF. Complete variable domain (other parts from reference TRBV28 and TRBJ2-2): DVKVTQSSRYLVKRTGEKVFLECVQDMDHENMFWYRQDPGLGLRLIYFSYDVKMKEKGDIPEGYSVSREKKERFSLILESASTNQTSMYLCASRTSSNTGELFFGEGSRLTVL.

This sequence joins TRBV18 and TRBJ1-1; D unclear. The CDR3 length is 12 residues. V dropped 4 bases and J dropped 6 bases, with 9 bases sitting between them. Germline CDR1 reads KGHSH; CDR2 reads LQKENI. The CDR3 DNA reads TGTGCCAGCTCACAGGGAGGTGCTGAAGCTTTCTTT. Amino acids: CASSQGGAEAFF.

This clone was observed many times. The identical CDR3 is also encoded by other nucleotide sequences in the sample. The V gene is TRBV27, the J gene TRBJ1-1; a possible D gene is TRBD1 (6 bases). The CDR3 has 14 amino acids. V was pared by 2 bases and J by 0 bases, with 7 bases between. CDR1 and CDR2 from the germline V gene are MNHEY and SMNVEV (reference sequence). The DNA for the CDR3 is TGTGCCAGCAGTTTAAACAGGGTGAACACTGAAGCTTTCTTT. Its translation is CASSLNRVNTEAFF.

J is TRBJ2-7 and V is TRBV16, with a weak D call TRBD1 (6 bases). Germline loops: CDR1 KGHSY, CDR2 FQNENV. This CDR3 is 15 amino acids long. V gave up 4 bases and J gave up 3 bases, with 16 bases separating them. CDR3 sequence: CASSPPPDRSYEQYF. The CDR3 DNA sequence: TGTGCCAGCAGCCCACCCCCTGACAGGAGCTACGAGCAGTACTTC.

The J gene is TRBJ2-2, the V gene TRBV15; no clear D gene. The V and J ends lost 0 bases and 6 bases respectively, with 8 bases between them. Germline V gene lookup returns CDR1 LNHNV and CDR2 YYDKDF (reference sequence). The CDR3 consists of 14 residues. DNA of the CDR3: TGTGCCACCAGCAGAGATCCGGGCGCCGGGGAGCTGTTTTTT. Protein product: CATSRDPGAGELFF.

The V gene is TRBV5-1, the J gene TRBJ2-1, with 7 bases that match TRBD1. The CDR3 contains 16 residues. J lost 5 bases, V lost 0 bases, and 8 bases had no gene match. Looked up from germline, CDR1 is SGHRS and CDR2 is YFSETQ. This CDR3 reads CASSLAPGGKNNEQFF. The CDR3 bases are TGCGCCAGCAGCTTGGCTCCAGGGGGTAAAAACAATGAGCAGTTCTTC.

The V call is TRBV5-5, the J call TRBJ2-5; 11 bases align to TRBD2. V shed 3 bases, J shed 5 bases, and the junction held 0 bases outside the gene matches. The germline gives CDR1 SGHKS, CDR2 YYEKEE (reference sequence). This CDR3 spans 13 amino acids. CDR3: CASSWTSGETQYF. CDR3 DNA: TGTGCCAGCAGCTGGACTAGCGGGGAGACCCAGTACTTC.

The chain is built from TRBV19 and TRBJ2-5, with no clear D. CDR1 is LNHDA, CDR2 SQIVND, per germline (reference sequence). Trimming took 3 bases from V and 0 from J, leaving 11 bases between them. The CDR3 loop spans 15 amino acids. The CDR3 spells CASSILYTYQETQYF. The CDR3 nucleotides are TGTGCCAGTAGTATCCTCTATACCTACCAAGAGACCCAGTACTTC.

This chain connects TRBV28 to TRBJ2-7, with a possible D match to TRBD2 (6 bases). There are 14 residues in the CDR3. V shed 6 bases and J shed 3 bases, with 15 bases lying between them. Per the germline V gene, CDR1 is MDHEN and CDR2 is SYDVKM. CDR3 loop: CASSDRGGNYEQYF. CDR3 in DNA: TGTGCCAGCAGCGACCGGGGCGGGAACTACGAGCAGTACTTC.

This clone was detected only once. V gene TRBV28 combines with J gene TRBJ2-7, with 8 bases that match TRBD1. J was trimmed by 3 bases and V by 4 bases; bases with no gene match: 5. The germline gives CDR1 MDHEN, CDR2 SYDVKM. The CDR3 is 14 amino acids. In DNA, the CDR3 is TGTGCCAGCAGTTCAGGGGGCTTAAGCTACGAGCAGTACTTC. This encodes CASSSGGLSYEQYF.

This chain uses TRBV5-1 with TRBJ2-5; 12 nucleotides match TRBD2. CDR1 and CDR2 from the germline V gene are SGHRS and YFSETQ. The CDR3 is 16 residues long. The V segment lost 0 bases and the J segment 0 bases; nucleotides outside the gene matches: 0. The CDR3 nucleotides read TGCGCCAGCAGCTTGGGGACTAGCGGGAACCAAGAGACCCAGTACTTC. The encoded protein is CASSLGTSGNQETQYF.

The V and J genes are TRBV7-3 and TRBJ2-3; 7 bases are a match to TRBD2. The CDR3 contains 16 residues. The germline V gene encodes CDR1 SGHTA and CDR2 FQGTGA. V gave up 6 bases and J gave up 5 bases; unmatched junction bases: 14. CDR3 residues: CASSRTSALRGDTQYF. The CDR3 DNA sequence: TGTGCCAGCAGTCGAACTAGCGCCTTACGTGGAGATACGCAGTATTTT.

V gene TRBV30 combines with J gene TRBJ2-7, with 8 bases identical to TRBD1. After removal of 1 base from V and 4 bases from J, the junction contained 9 bases not matched to a gene. Per germline, CDR1 GTSNPN and CDR2 SVGIG (reference sequence). The CDR3 sequence is 15 residues long. CDR3 nucleotides: TGTGCCTGGAGTGGAATGACAGGGGTACGGTACGAGCAGTACTTC. Its protein product is CAWSGMTGVRYEQYF.

The sample holds a few counts of this clone. The J gene is TRBJ2-6, the V gene TRBV30, with TRBD1 as a possible D gene (5 bases). There are 15 residues in the CDR3. V shed 2 bases and J shed 1 base, with 9 bases lying between them. Germline CDR1 GTSNPN, CDR2 SVGIG (reference sequence). This CDR3 reads CAWSRAGSGANVLTF. The CDR3 DNA follows: TGTGCCTGGAGTAGGGCAGGGTCTGGGGCCAACGTCCTGACTTTC.

This chain links TRBV6-1 with TRBJ2-7; D is ambiguous. From germline, CDR1 is MNHNS and CDR2 SASEGT. The ends were cut back, 2 bases at V and 4 bases at J, with 12 bases in the middle. CDR3 size: 14 residues. The CDR3 DNA is TGTGCCAGCAGTGAACAGAAAGGCAGATACGAGCAGTACTTC. Encoded protein: CASSEQKGRYEQYF.